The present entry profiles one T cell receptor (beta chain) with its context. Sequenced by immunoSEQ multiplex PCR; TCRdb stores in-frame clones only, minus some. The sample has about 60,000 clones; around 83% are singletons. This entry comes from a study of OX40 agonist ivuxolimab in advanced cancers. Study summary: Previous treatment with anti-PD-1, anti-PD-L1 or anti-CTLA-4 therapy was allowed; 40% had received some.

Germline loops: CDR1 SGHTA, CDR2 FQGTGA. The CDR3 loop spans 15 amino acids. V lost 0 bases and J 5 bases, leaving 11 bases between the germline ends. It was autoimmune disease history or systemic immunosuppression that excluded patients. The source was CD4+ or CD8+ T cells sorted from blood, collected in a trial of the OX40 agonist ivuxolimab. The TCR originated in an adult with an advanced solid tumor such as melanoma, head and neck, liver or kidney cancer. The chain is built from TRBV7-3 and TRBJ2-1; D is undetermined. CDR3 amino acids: CASSLTPSSNNEQFF. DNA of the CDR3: TGTGCCAGCAGCTTAACCCCGTCCAGTAACAATGAGCAGTTCTTC.